The T cell receptor (beta chain) under discussion was sequenced for a study of response to subunit inactivated influenza vaccine. This CDR3 contains 14 residues. CDR1 and CDR2 from the germline V gene are MNHEY and SVGAGI. Trimming cost V 0 bases and J 4 bases, with 9 bases left between them. TCRdb redid the calling of the RT-PCR reads with MiXCR, one entry per CDR3 protein. The table has around 650,000 distinct CDR3 sequences, 15% to 19% seen once; the top ten hold 11%. V is TRBV6-5 and J is TRBJ1-2; D unclear. This receptor was identified in a middle-aged man who received an inactivated influenza vaccine. This sample comprised PBMCs from blood, obtained 12 days after vaccination. DNA of the CDR3: TGTGCCAGCAGTTACTCGGACGGACCCTATGGCTACACCTTC. Amino acids: CASSYSDGPYGYTF.